Listed below are T cell receptor beta chains from one sample, sequenced in a study of cytomegalovirus exposure and HLA in healthy donors. The data were produced by immunoSEQ multiplex PCR, yet TCRdb's version contains in-frame clones alone and is incomplete. The sample holds 210,000 or so clones, 77% seen once. Sequencing was performed on PBMCs. These receptors came from a woman in her sixties in good health and CMV-seropositive. CDR3s include the opening cysteine and the closing phenylalanine or tryptophan. A D gene is named only where the DNA matches it firmly. For some rows the clone size is stated as once, few or many, or as a class when expanded; others skip it.

TRBD2 | TRBJ2-7 | . | TRBV30 | CAWTSRAGGEKQYF | TGTGCCTGGACTTCCCGTGCGGGGGGTGAAAAGCAGTACTTC
. | TRBJ1-1 | . | TRBV19 | CASTRGQSEAFF | TGTGCCAGTACCAGAGGACAGTCTGAAGCTTTCTTT
. | TRBJ2-3 | . | TRBV7-9 | CASSRSGTVDTQYF | TGTGCCAGCAGCCGGAGCGGCACGGTGGATACGCAGTATTTT
TRBD2 | TRBJ2-1 | few | TRBV19 | CASRIGTSGNNEQFF | TGTGCCAGTAGGATCGGGACTAGCGGAAACAATGAGCAGTTCTTC
. | TRBJ2-1 | . | TRBV7-2 | CASSPWGGPSGNEQFF | TGTGCCAGCAGCCCGTGGGGGGGGCCCAGCGGCAATGAGCAGTTCTTC
TRBD1 | TRBJ2-2 | . | TRBV7-7 | CASSWDRNTGELFF | TGTGCCAGCAGTTGGGACAGGAACACCGGGGAGCTGTTTTTT
. | TRBJ2-1 | few | TRBV6-5 | CASATRNNEQFF | TGTGCCAGCGCGACGAGGAACAATGAGCAGTTCTTC
TRBD1 | TRBJ1-5 | . | TRBV5-8 | CASSFHRGANQPQHF | TGTGCCAGCAGCTTCCACAGGGGAGCCAATCAGCCCCAGCATTTT
. | TRBJ2-3 | few | TRBV7-6 | CASSPSTDTQYF | TGTGCCAGCAGCCCTTCCACAGATACGCAGTATTTT
TRBD2 | TRBJ2-2 | . | TRBV4-3 | CASSQVMGRVGGGELFF | TGCGCCAGCAGCCAAGTGATGGGGAGGGTTGGTGGCGGGGAGCTGTTTTTT
TRBD1 | TRBJ1-4 | . | TRBV29-1 | CSVNRQGWGHSEKLFF | TGCAGCGTGAACCGACAGGGATGGGGCCATAGTGAAAAACTGTTTTTT
TRBD1 | TRBJ1-2 | . | TRBV11-2 | CASSARFRTGGAGYTF | TGTGCCAGCAGCGCCAGATTCCGGACAGGGGGCGCTGGCTACACCTTC
. | TRBJ2-7 | few | TRBV6-5 | CASSYPLLSREQYF | TGTGCCAGCAGTTACCCCCTGCTATCCCGCGAGCAGTACTTC
TRBD1 | TRBJ2-6 | . | TRBV28 | CASSIPGQGASSGANVLTF | TGTGCCAGCAGTATTCCGGGACAGGGGGCTTCCTCTGGGGCCAACGTCCTGACTTTC
TRBD2 | TRBJ2-3 | . | TRBV11-1 | CASTRAGWRDTDTQYF | TGTGCCAGCACTCGAGCGGGATGGAGGGACACAGATACGCAGTATTTT
TRBD2 | TRBJ2-2 | . | TRBV18 | CASSQAGLSNTGELFF | TGTGCCAGCTCACAAGCGGGACTATCGAACACCGGGGAGCTGTTTTTT
. | TRBJ2-3 | few | TRBV18 | CASSPLPGPTDTQYF | TGTGCCAGCTCACCACTCCCAGGTCCCACAGATACGCAGTATTTT
TRBD1 | TRBJ1-5 | . | TRBV19 | CASSGRQGWGNQPQHF | TGTGCCAGTAGTGGGCGACAGGGATGGGGCAATCAGCCCCAGCATTTT
TRBD1 | TRBJ2-3 | . | TRBV19 | CASSTTGGGRDTQYF | TGTGCCAGTAGTACGACAGGGGGTGGAAGAGATACGCAGTATTTT
. | TRBJ2-7 | . | TRBV6-6 | CASRSTDHLSYEQYF | TGTGCCAGCAGATCAACAGATCACCTCTCCTACGAGCAGTACTTC
TRBD2 | TRBJ2-7 | . | TRBV27 | CASRSGRAGEQYF | TGTGCCAGCAGGAGCGGGAGGGCGGGCGAGCAGTACTTC
. | TRBJ1-6 | . | TRBV7-2 | CASSLAENSPLHF | TGTGCCAGCAGCTTAGCGGAGAATTCACCCCTCCACTTT
. | TRBJ2-4 | . | TRBV12-5 | CASGLVTGGTLAKNIQYF | TGTGCTAGTGGTTTGGTCACAGGTGGGACTTTAGCCAAAAACATTCAGTACTTC
. | TRBJ1-3 | once | TRBV4-1 | CASSIPLSSGNTIYF | TGCGCCAGCAGCATTCCCCTAAGCTCTGGAAACACCATATATTTT
. | TRBJ1-4 | . | TRBV10-2 | CASSRDFWANEKLFF | TGCGCCAGCAGCCGGGACTTTTGGGCTAATGAAAAACTGTTTTTT
. | TRBJ2-7 | once | TRBV5-4 | CASSLGLYYEQYF | TGTGCCAGCAGCTTGGGACTTTACTACGAGCAGTACTTC
. | TRBJ1-2 | few | TRBV10-2 | CASSELVNYGYTF | TGCGCCAGCAGTGAGCTCGTAAACTATGGCTACACCTTC
. | TRBJ1-5 | . | TRBV30 | CAWSQGPNQPQHF | TGTGCCTGGAGTCAGGGGCCCAATCAGCCCCAGCATTTT
TRBD2 | TRBJ2-1 | few | TRBV6-1 | CASSGWLAGSYNEQFF | TGTGCCAGCAGTGGTTGGCTAGCGGGTTCCTACAATGAGCAGTTCTTC
TRBD2 | TRBJ2-7 | . | TRBV4-3 | CASSQQRGSYEQYF | TGCGCCAGCAGCCAACAGCGGGGGTCCTACGAGCAGTACTTC
TRBD1 | TRBJ1-5 | . | TRBV19 | CASSMGQMGNQPQHF | TGTGCCAGTAGTATGGGACAGATGGGCAATCAGCCCCAGCATTTT
TRBD1 | TRBJ1-3 | once | TRBV28 | CASRATGGNGNTIYF | TGTGCCAGCAGAGCGACAGGGGGTAATGGAAACACCATATATTTT
. | TRBJ1-1 | . | TRBV6-1 | CASSVTVTEAFF | TGTGCCAGCAGTGTCACGGTCACTGAAGCTTTCTTT
. | TRBJ2-7 | . | TRBV7-9 | CSSSLARMGGGGEQYF | TGTTCCAGCAGCTTAGCCCGAATGGGGGGGGGCGGGGAGCAGTACTTC
. | TRBJ2-1 | . | TRBV7-8 | CASGLPTSSYNEQFF | TGTGCCAGCGGGCTCCCGACCAGCTCCTACAATGAGCAGTTCTTC
. | TRBJ2-3 | once | TRBV5-1 | CASSPRVGNTDTQYF | TGCGCCAGCAGCCCACGAGTCGGGAACACAGATACGCAGTATTTT
. | TRBJ1-1 | . | TRBV2 | CASSELWRVAFF | TGTGCCAGCAGTGAACTTTGGAGAGTGGCTTTCTTT
. | TRBJ2-3 | once | TRBV7-2 | CASSLVPIFTDTQYF | TGTGCCAGCAGCTTAGTCCCTATTTTCACAGATACGCAGTATTTT
. | TRBJ2-1 | . | TRBV2 | CASTQGSSYNEQFF | TGTGCCAGCACGCAGGGAAGCTCCTACAATGAGCAGTTCTTC
. | TRBJ1-6 | . | TRBV6-1 | CASSPGPNSPLHF | TGTGCCAGCAGTCCGGGTCCAAATTCACCCCTCCACTTT
. | TRBJ2-7 | . | TRBV6-5 | CASSYSGGEIYEQYF | TGTGCCAGCAGTTATAGTGGGGGCGAAATCTACGAGCAGTACTTC
. | TRBJ1-3 | . | TRBV30 | CAWSVGRARTGNTIYF | TGTGCCTGGAGTGTAGGCAGGGCTCGTACTGGAAACACCATATATTTT
. | TRBJ1-6 | . | TRBV11-3 | CASSSHRDSPLHF | TGTGCCAGCAGCTCGCACAGGGACTCACCCCTCCACTTT
TRBD1 | TRBJ1-1 | . | TRBV7-3 | CASTGGTGTSAFF | TGTGCCAGCACAGGCGGGACAGGGACTAGTGCTTTCTTT
. | TRBJ1-1 | few | TRBV2 | CASSGDRSTEAFF | TGTGCCAGCAGTGGTGACAGGTCCACTGAAGCTTTCTTT
. | TRBJ2-5 | . | TRBV18 | CASSPDRQETQYF | TGTGCCAGCTCACCAGACAGACAAGAGACCCAGTACTTC
. | TRBJ2-7 | . | TRBV6-5 | CASSYSSSRYEQYF | TGTGCCAGCAGTTACTCGAGTAGCCGCTACGAGCAGTACTTC
. | TRBJ2-7 | . | TRBV2 | CATAGRAPDSYEQYF | TGTGCCACTGCCGGGAGAGCCCCGGACTCCTACGAGCAGTACTTC
. | TRBJ1-5 | . | TRBV19 | CASNSPREGNQPQHF | TGTGCCAGTAACAGCCCCAGGGAAGGCAATCAGCCCCAGCATTTT
. | TRBJ2-2 | . | TRBV6-1 | CAGSSEANTGELFF | TGTGCCGGATCAAGTGAGGCGAACACCGGGGAGCTGTTTTTT
. | TRBJ2-3 | . | TRBV29-1 | CSVETSSGPTDTQYF | TGCAGCGTTGAAACCTCGAGTGGGCCTACGGATACGCAGTATTTT
TRBD2 | TRBJ2-1 | . | TRBV6-4 | CASSDSGLAGANPSYNEQFF | TGTGCCAGCAGCGACTCCGGACTAGCGGGAGCCAACCCCTCCTACAATGAGCAGTTCTTC
TRBD1 | TRBJ1-1 | medium-sized | TRBV5-1 | CASSLAGGNTEAFF | TGCGCCAGCAGCTTGGCAGGGGGGAACACTGAAGCTTTCTTT
TRBD1 | TRBJ2-7 | . | TRBV5-1 | CASLPGTGGHEQYF | TGCGCCAGCCTACCGGGGACAGGGGGACACGAGCAGTACTTC
TRBD2 | TRBJ2-1 | once | TRBV5-1 | CASSLLAGPYNEQFF | TGCGCCAGCAGCTTGCTAGCGGGACCCTACAATGAGCAGTTCTTC
TRBD1 | TRBJ1-2 | . | TRBV28 | CASSLRGQSYGYTF | TGTGCCAGCAGTTTAAGGGGACAGTCCTATGGCTACACCTTC
. | TRBJ2-1 | . | TRBV7-6 | CASSSPMRLGYEQFF | TGTGCCAGCAGCTCCCCTATGAGGCTAGGTTATGAGCAGTTCTTC